This record concerns one T cell receptor beta chain sequence. No antigen is known for it. This sample stems from a study of cytomegalovirus exposure and HLA in healthy donors. Findings and limits, study-wide: Presence/absence analyses rested on an assumption that sequencing depth was roughly uniform across donors. TCR beta V- and J-gene trimming, according to a later analysis, was linked to a missense DCLRE1C variant. A later analysis reportedly found that, within productive TCRs, an Asian-associated ancestry cluster had fewer N-insertions than the mean observed across the approximately 690 donors. In a later analysis, CMV-associated beta chains were mostly HLA-associated, it appeared.

The PCR was carried out with 60 Vbeta primers and 13 Jbeta primers. Measured with immunoSEQ multiplex PCR; TCRdb has only the in-frame clones, and not every one. The sample shows around 220,000 clones, less than 85% of them seen only once. V was trimmed by 5 bases and J by 7 bases, leaving 15 bases between them. The CDR3 runs 15 residues. The V gene's germline CDR1 is PRHDT and CDR2 FYEKMQ (reference sequence). The chain links TRBV13 to TRBJ1-6; possibly TRBD1 for D (6 bases). What was sequenced was PBMCs. This TCR came from a girl aged 2-10 years in good health and CMV-seronegative. CDR3 bases: TGTGCCAGCAGCCCTCGACAGGCCGACAATTCACCCCTCCACTTT. This translates into CASSPRQADNSPLHF.